The present TCR beta chain was sequenced within a study of technical replicates of blood from a handful of donors. This CDR3 region has 13 residues. Germline V gene lookup returns CDR1 SGHDN and CDR2 FVKESK. The ends were cut back, 5 bases at V and 4 bases at J, with 10 bases in the middle. Clones were read by immunoSEQ multiplex PCR, and TCRdb kept only the in-frame ones, dropping some. The data hold fewer than 90,000 clones, with roughly 97% observed a single time. The source of this sequence is a human donor in good health. What was sequenced was T cells isolated from PBMCs. The chain employs TRBV14 and TRBJ2-3, with D maybe TRBD2 (5 bases). The DNA of the CDR3 is TGTGCCAGCAGCTTACTAGGATCAGATACGCAGTATTTT. Translation: CASSLLGSDTQYF. Full variable domain (rest looked up from reference TRBV14 and TRBJ2-3): EAGVTQFPSHSVIEKGQTVTLRCDPISGHDNLYWYRRVMGKEIKFLLHFVKESKQDESGMPNNRFLAERTGGTYSTLKVQPAELEDSGVYFCASSLLGSDTQYFGPGTRLTVL.